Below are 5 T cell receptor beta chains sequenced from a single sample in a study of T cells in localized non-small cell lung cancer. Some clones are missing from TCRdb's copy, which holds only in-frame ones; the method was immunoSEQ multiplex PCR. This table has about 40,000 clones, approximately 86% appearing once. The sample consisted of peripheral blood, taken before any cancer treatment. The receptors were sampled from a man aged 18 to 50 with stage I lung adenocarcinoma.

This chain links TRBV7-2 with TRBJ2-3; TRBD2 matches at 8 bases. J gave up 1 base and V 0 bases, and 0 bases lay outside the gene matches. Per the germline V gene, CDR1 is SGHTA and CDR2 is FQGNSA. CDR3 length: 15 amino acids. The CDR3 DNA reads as TGTGCCAGCAGCTTAGCAGCGGGGGGCACAGATACGCAGTATTTT. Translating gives CASSLAAGGTDTQYF.

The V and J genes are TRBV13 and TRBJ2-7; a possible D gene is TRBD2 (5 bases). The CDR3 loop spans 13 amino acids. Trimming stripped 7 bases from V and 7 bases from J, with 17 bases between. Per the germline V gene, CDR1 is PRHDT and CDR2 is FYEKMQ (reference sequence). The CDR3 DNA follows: TGTGCCAGCACCCTACTCATGGGAGATGAGCAGTACTTC. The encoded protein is CASTLLMGDEQYF.

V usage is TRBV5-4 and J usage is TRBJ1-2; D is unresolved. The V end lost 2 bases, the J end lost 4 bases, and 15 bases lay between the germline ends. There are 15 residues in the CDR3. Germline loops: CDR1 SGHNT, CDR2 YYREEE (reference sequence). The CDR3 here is CASSFGQSGVYGYTF. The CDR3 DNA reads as TGTGCCAGCAGCTTCGGGCAATCTGGGGTCTATGGCTACACCTTC.

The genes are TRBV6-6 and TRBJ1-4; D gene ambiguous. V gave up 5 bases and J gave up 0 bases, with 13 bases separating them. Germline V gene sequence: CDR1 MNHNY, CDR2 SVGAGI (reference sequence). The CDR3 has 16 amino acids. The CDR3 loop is CASSAPTLATNEKLFF. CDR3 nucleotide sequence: TGTGCCAGCAGTGCCCCGACGCTTGCAACTAATGAAAAACTGTTTTTT.

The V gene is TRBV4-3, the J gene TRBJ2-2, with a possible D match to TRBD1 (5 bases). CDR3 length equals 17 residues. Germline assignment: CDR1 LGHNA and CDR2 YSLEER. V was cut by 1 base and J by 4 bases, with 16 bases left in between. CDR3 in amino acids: CASSQGYVGLFTGELFF. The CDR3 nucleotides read TGCGCCAGCAGCCAAGGTTATGTGGGGCTTTTCACCGGGGAGCTGTTTTTT.